The rows below give T cell receptor beta chains drawn from one sample of a study of tumour-infiltrating T cells in Burkitt lymphoma. Sequencing was performed with immunoSEQ multiplex PCR; in TCRdb, only in-frame clones are kept and a portion is missing. The sample contains more than 1,500 clones, more than 15% of which appear only once. Sequencing was carried out using tumor tissue. The receptors derive from a human donor with diffuse large B-cell lymphoma. Each CDR3 is given with its conserved first and last residue.

j_call v_call cdr3_aa
TRBJ1-2 TRBV29-1 CSVTGQLANYGYTF
TRBJ2-7 TRBV13 CASSFRGPGSYEQYF
TRBJ2-2 TRBV6-4 CASIVAVNTGELFF
TRBJ2-7 TRBV7-9 CASSLAQGDYEQYF
TRBJ2-7 TRBV7-9 CASSLGGGGAYEQYF
TRBJ1-2 TRBV19 CASTLNGFNYGYTF
TRBJ2-6 TRBV7-2 CASSFRQASGANVLTF
TRBJ1-1 TRBV7-6 CASSLQGSNTEAFF
TRBJ1-3 TRBV5-1 CASSTYTGNTIYF
TRBJ1-2 TRBV9 CASSVGGQSYGYTF
TRBJ2-6 TRBV5-1 CASSLVVGVSSGANVLTF
TRBJ1-2 TRBV5-1 CASSSWDRGLDGYTF
TRBJ1-2 TRBV7-2 CASSLVVANYGYTF
TRBJ2-7 TRBV28 CASSGADLGYEQYF
TRBJ1-1 TRBV7-2 CASSLAETAEAFF
TRBJ2-2 TRBV11-1 CASSHGRGLTGELFF
TRBJ2-3 TRBV14 CASSRRQGARTDTQYF
TRBJ1-6 TRBV5-5 CASSLWEGNSPLHF
TRBJ1-4 TRBV18 CASSPLLTEKLFF
TRBJ2-2 TRBV9 CASSAWGSGGAETGELFF
TRBJ2-3 TRBV13 CASSPSWADTQYF
TRBJ2-3 TRBV9 CASSVDGAGLTDTQYF
TRBJ1-2 TRBV6-5 CASSYEGGDGYTF
TRBJ2-7 TRBV28 CASSSSTEQYF
TRBJ2-6 TRBV4-3 CASSQGLRGTLGANVLTF
TRBJ2-3 TRBV18 CASAQPGTQYF
TRBJ2-3 TRBV11-1 CASSLEGTPPNTQYF
TRBJ1-2 TRBV7-9 CASSLVAVGANYGYTF
TRBJ1-5 TRBV4-3 CASSLRLDRANQPQHF
TRBJ1-5 TRBV28 CASGSGQGQPQHF
TRBJ2-2 TRBV5-1 CASSLVGGASEGTGELFF
TRBJ1-1 TRBV7-2 CASSLVGGAGTEAFF
TRBJ1-2 TRBV29-1 CSVPRGPRSYGYTF
TRBJ2-3 TRBV4-3 CASSQTWSGDTDTQYF
TRBJ1-5 TRBV6-5 CASSSDRGSIQPQHF
TRBJ2-7 TRBV7-2 CASSLLDGAPLDYEQYF
TRBJ1-6 TRBV7-9 CASSLSRLGHNSPLHF
TRBJ1-2 TRBV29-1 CSVGGQLYGYTF
TRBJ1-6 TRBV6-6 CASSYSGNNSPLHF
TRBJ1-1 TRBV19 CASSIPDSFEAFF
TRBJ1-1 TRBV6-6 CASSRREDTEAFF
TRBJ1-5 TRBV29-1 CSVVTGGLDQPQHF
TRBJ2-3 TRBV28 CASSFGRGLTDTQYF
TRBJ2-7 TRBV6-1 CASSAKLGSYEQYF
TRBJ2-1 TRBV9 CASRGSYNEQFF
TRBJ2-2 TRBV18 CASSLRSDGELFF
TRBJ1-3 TRBV7-2 CASSLAVGTGNTIYF
TRBJ1-5 TRBV27 CASSLGGWGQPQHF
TRBJ2-7 TRBV5-4 CASSFSGGSYEQYF
TRBJ1-1 TRBV19 CASSVSQGMNTEAFF
TRBJ2-5 TRBV12-5 CASGHPGPSTQYF
TRBJ1-5 TRBV2 CASSVGVGNQPQHF
TRBJ2-6 TRBV5-1 CASSLGESPGANVLTF